This entry lists 21 T cell receptor beta chains sequenced from one sample in a study of early T cells in non-severe SARS-CoV-2 infection. TCRdb analysed the 5' RACE reads with MiXCR anew, one entry per CDR3 protein. This sample has tens of thousands of distinct CDR3 sequences, with roughly 5.7% found just once. The sample comprised whole blood. The receptors were sampled from an adult who was a healthcare worker with PCR-confirmed SARS-CoV-2 infection or an uninfected control (not recorded which).

This clonotype has ten or more counts. V is TRBV6-5 and J is TRBJ2-1; TRBD2 agrees at 11 bases. The CDR3 is 15 residues long. The V and J ends lost 7 bases and 14 bases, in that order; junction bases with no gene match: 16. Per the germline V gene, CDR1 is MNHEY and CDR2 is SVGAGI. The DNA of the CDR3 is TGTGCCAGCACCTCCTTAGCGGGAGGGCCTTTGATGGAGTTCTTC. It codes for CASTSLAGGPLMEFF.

This clonotype was seen ten or more times. The chain recombines TRBV20-1 with TRBJ2-1, with D tentatively TRBD2 (5 bases). V was pared by 7 bases and J by 5 bases, with 15 bases between. Looked up from germline, CDR1 is DFQATT and CDR2 is SNEGSKA (reference sequence). CDR3 length equals 13 residues. CDR3 in amino acids: CSVVANRNNEQFF. CDR3 DNA sequence: TGCAGTGTCGTAGCGAACCGTAACAATGAGCAGTTCTTC.

For this clonotype: This could be a read error, since a much larger clone is one nucleotide away. This chain uses TRBV9 with TRBJ2-1, with 7 bases identical to TRBD2. The CDR3 consists of 15 residues. Germline loops: CDR1 SGDLS, CDR2 YYNGEE. CDR3 in DNA: TGTGCCAGCAGCCGAGAGGGGAGGGGTAGGAATGCGCAGTTCTTC. Translation: CASSREGRGRNAQFF.

This chain uses TRBV6-5 with TRBJ2-2; D unresolved. CDR3 length equals 15 residues. V lost 6 bases, J lost 9 bases, and 20 bases lay in between. Germline CDR1 MNHEY, CDR2 SVGAGI. The CDR3 reads CASRQEAVGRWELFF. The CDR3 bases are TGTGCCAGCAGACAAGAGGCAGTTGGGCGTTGGGAGCTGTTTTTT.

This clonotype was seen at least ten times. This chain joins TRBV6-4 and TRBJ2-2; D is undetermined. Trimming removed 8 bases at V and 1 base at J, with 5 bases between. The CDR3 is 12 amino acids. Germline V gene data show CDR1 as MRHNA and CDR2 as SNTAGT. CDR3 bases: TGTGCCAGCGATGGGAACACCGGGGAGCTGTTTTTT. Amino acid sequence: CASDGNTGELFF.

The rearrangement links TRBV15 to TRBJ1-1; TRBD1 matches 7 bases. The CDR3 has 17 amino acids. The V segment lost 5 bases and the J segment 3 bases; nucleotides outside the gene matches: 15. Germline lookup yields CDR1 LNHNV and CDR2 YYDKDF (reference sequence). Here the CDR3 reads CATSGPRIQGHYTEAFF. CDR3 coding DNA: TGTGCCACCAGCGGACCACGTATACAGGGGCATTACACTGAAGCTTTCTTT.

The table lists this clonotype with many counts. This chain links TRBV29-1 with TRBJ2-5, with 8 bases matching TRBD2. V gave up 6 bases and J gave up 4 bases; unmatched junction bases: 10. Looked up from germline, CDR1 is SQVTM and CDR2 is ANQGSEA. CDR3 length equals 14 residues. The DNA for the CDR3 is TGCAGCGTCATACAAGCGGGAGAGGGAGAGACCCAGTACTTC. This sequence encodes CSVIQAGEGETQYF.

V and J are TRBV29-1 and TRBJ2-5, with TRBD1 as a possible D gene (5 bases). This CDR3 is built from 12 residues. The V gene lost 5 bases and the J gene lost 0 bases, with 7 bases spanning the gap. Looked up from germline, CDR1 is SQVTM and CDR2 is ANQGSEA. CDR3 sequence (DNA): TGCAGCGTTAGCAGGGACCAAGAGACCCAGTACTTC. The encoded protein is CSVSRDQETQYF.

This clonotype has at least ten counts. CDR3 amino acids: CASSYGPGGYEQYF. CDR3 sequence (DNA): TGTGCCAGCAGTTACGGGCCAGGCGGCTACGAGCAGTACTTC. The chain couples TRBV12-3 or TRBV12-4 to TRBJ2-7; no firm D call. V was cut by 4 bases and J by 3 bases, with 13 bases left in between. There are 14 residues in the CDR3.

This clonotype was observed at least ten times. The V and J genes are TRBV12-5 and TRBJ2-1; 12 bases line up with TRBD2. This CDR3 is 15 amino acids long. Trimming at V came to 4 bases and at J to 8 bases, leaving 6 bases not matched to a gene. CDR1 LGHNT and CDR2 FRNRAP come from the germline V gene. Here the CDR3 reads CASGSPGTSGYEQFF. CDR3 bases: TGTGCTAGTGGTTCTCCCGGGACTAGCGGGTATGAGCAGTTCTTC.

The chain joins TRBV6-5 to TRBJ2-6, with D possibly being TRBD1 or TRBD2 (6 bases each). This CDR3 is 19 amino acids long. V lost 2 bases and J 0 bases, leaving 17 bases between the germline ends. Germline V gene sequence: CDR1 MNHEY, CDR2 SVGAGI. The CDR3 loop is CASSYPRGGGLSGANVLTF. CDR3 sequence (DNA): TGTGCCAGCAGTTACCCCCGCGGAGGGGGTCTCTCTGGGGCCAACGTCCTGACTTTC.

This clonotype has at least ten counts. This chain joins TRBV11-2 and TRBJ2-3; a weak D match, TRBD1 (5 bases). Germline CDR1 SGHAT, CDR2 FQNNGV. The CDR3 is made up of 18 amino acids. Trimming took 5 bases from V and 0 from J, leaving 21 bases between them. The CDR3 DNA follows: TGTGCCAGCAGCACCAAGCTCAGGGCCGGGCGGAGCACAGATACGCAGTATTTT. Protein product: CASSTKLRAGRSTDTQYF.

This clonotype was detected many times. The V and J genes are TRBV7-3 and TRBJ2-2; 14 positions agree with TRBD2. Germline CDR1 reads SGHTA; CDR2 reads FQGTGA. CDR3 length equals 17 residues. V lost 6 bases to trimming and J lost 0 bases; unmatched junction nucleotides: 3. The CDR3 loop reads CASSKGLAGANTGELFF. CDR3 coding DNA: TGTGCCAGCAGTAAGGGACTAGCGGGGGCGAACACCGGGGAGCTGTTTTTT.

In this sample, this clonotype turned up many times. The chain employs TRBV12-3 or TRBV12-4 and TRBJ2-6; TRBD1 matches at 9 bases. The CDR3 spans 17 residues. With V trimmed by 6 bases and J by 0 bases, 6 bases remained unmatched. In DNA, the CDR3 is TGTGCCAGCAGACCGGGACAGGGTAACTCTGGGGCCAACGTCCTGACTTTC. Amino acids: CASRPGQGNSGANVLTF.

Notes on this clonotype: This could be a read error, since a much larger clone is one nucleotide away. J is TRBJ2-1 and V is TRBV11-2; 7 bases are a match to TRBD2. The CDR3 has 16 residues. Germline V gene data show CDR1 as SGHAT and CDR2 as FQNNGV. The DNA for the CDR3 is TGTGTCAGCAGCCGTCCCCCAAGGACTAGTGACAATGAGCAGTTCTTC. Its translation: CVSSRPPRTSDNEQFF.

The table lists this clonotype with many counts. The chain joins TRBV20-1 to TRBJ2-1; D possibly corresponds to TRBD2 (6 bases). Trimming took off 0 bases at V and 3 bases at J, with 12 bases between the two ends. CDR1 DFQATT and CDR2 SNEGSKA come from the germline V gene (reference sequence). This CDR3 region has 15 residues. CDR3 protein: CSARDILASYNEQFF. The CDR3, as DNA: TGCAGTGCTAGAGATATACTAGCCAGCTACAATGAGCAGTTCTTC.

Ten or more counts support this clonotype. The genes are TRBV5-1 and TRBJ1-2, with 9 bases matching TRBD1. CDR3 length: 15 amino acids. CDR1 and CDR2 (germline): SGHRS, YFSETQ. V lost 4 bases to trimming and J lost 5 bases; unmatched junction nucleotides: 9. The CDR3 DNA reads TGCGCCAGCAGCATAGCACAGGGGGCCAGTTATGGCTACACCTTC. Amino acid sequence: CASSIAQGASYGYTF. Drawing the rest from reference TRBV5-1 and TRBJ1-2, the complete variable domain is KAGVTQTPRYLIKTRGQQVTLSCSPISGHRSVSWYQQTPGQGLQFLFEYFSETQRNKGNFPGRFSGRQFSNSRSEMNVSTLELGDSALYLCASSIAQGASYGYTFGSGTRLTVV.

This clonotype was observed at least ten times. The rearrangement joins TRBV6-2 or TRBV6-3 to TRBJ2-2, with D possibly TRBD2 on 6 matching bases. CDR1 is MNHEY, CDR2 SVGEGT, per germline. V lost 3 bases and J 1 base, leaving 9 bases between the germline ends. CDR3 size: 15 residues. CDR3 protein: CASSYKRVNTGELFF. In nucleotides, the CDR3 is TGTGCCAGCAGTTATAAGCGGGTGAACACCGGGGAGCTGTTTTTT.

This clonotype appeared many times. J is TRBJ1-5 and V is TRBV12-3 or TRBV12-4, with 7 bases aligning to TRBD1. V shed 1 base, J shed 6 bases, and the junction held 9 bases outside the gene matches. The CDR3 contains 16 residues. The CDR3 DNA is TGTGCCAGCAGTTTAGGAGGGGGCACAGTCATTCAGCCCCAGCATTTT. The encoded protein is CASSLGGGTVIQPQHF.

This clonotype was recorded a few times. The chain combines TRBV2 with TRBJ2-4, with 8 positions matching TRBD1. The germline CDR1 and CDR2 sequences are SNHLY and FYNNEI. The CDR3 extends over 16 amino acids. V dropped 2 bases and J dropped 4; count of bases not matched to a gene: 7. CDR3 region: CASSEPNTGGKNIQYF. CDR3 DNA sequence: TGTGCCAGCAGTGAACCGAACACAGGGGGGAAAAACATTCAGTACTTC.

This clonotype was observed at least ten times. The V gene is TRBV20-1, the J gene TRBJ2-3, with D possibly TRBD2 on 5 matching bases. Trimming took off 5 bases at V and 3 bases at J, with 9 bases between the two ends. Germline loops: CDR1 DFQATT, CDR2 SNEGSKA (reference sequence). This CDR3 region has 12 residues. The CDR3 DNA sequence: TGCAGTGCTGTAGCGAATACAGATACGCAGTATTTT. It is translated as CSAVANTDTQYF.